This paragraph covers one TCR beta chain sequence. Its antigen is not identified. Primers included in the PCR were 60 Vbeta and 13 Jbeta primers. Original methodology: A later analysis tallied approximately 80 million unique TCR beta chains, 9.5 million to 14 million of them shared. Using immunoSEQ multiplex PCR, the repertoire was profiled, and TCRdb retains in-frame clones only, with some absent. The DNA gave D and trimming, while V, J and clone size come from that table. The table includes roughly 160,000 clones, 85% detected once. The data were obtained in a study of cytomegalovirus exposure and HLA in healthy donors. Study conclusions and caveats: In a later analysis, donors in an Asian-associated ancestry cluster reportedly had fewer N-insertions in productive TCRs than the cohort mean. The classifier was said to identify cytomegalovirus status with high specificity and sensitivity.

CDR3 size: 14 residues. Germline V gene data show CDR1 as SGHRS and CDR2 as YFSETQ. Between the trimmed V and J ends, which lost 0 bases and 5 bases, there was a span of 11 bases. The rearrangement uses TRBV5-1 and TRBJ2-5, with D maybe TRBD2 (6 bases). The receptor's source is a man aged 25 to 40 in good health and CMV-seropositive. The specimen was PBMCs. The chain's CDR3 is CASSLVTSRETQYF. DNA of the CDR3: TGCGCCAGCAGCTTGGTGACTAGTCGGGAGACCCAGTACTTC. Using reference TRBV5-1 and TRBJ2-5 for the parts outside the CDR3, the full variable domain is KAGVTQTPRYLIKTRGQQVTLSCSPISGHRSVSWYQQTPGQGLQFLFEYFSETQRNKGNFPGRFSGRQFSNSRSEMNVSTLELGDSALYLCASSLVTSRETQYFGPGTRLLVL.